Each of the 11 T cell receptor beta chains below was sequenced from the same sample in a study of OX40 agonist ivuxolimab in advanced cancers. Libraries were made using the immunoSEQ multiplex PCR assay. TCRdb mirrors the immuneACCESS table, restricted to in-frame sequences. Some clones are absent from its copies; in checked studies, under half trace to an unresolved V gene, and the reason for the others is unknown. In this sample the table shows roughly 79,000 clones, about 85% of which occur a single time. Of the sample, roughly 15% is held by the ten largest clones. Specimen: CD4+ or CD8+ T cells sorted from blood, collected in a trial of the OX40 agonist ivuxolimab. The receptors stem from an adult with an advanced solid tumor such as melanoma, head and neck, liver or kidney cancer.

The rearrangement uses TRBV6-5 and TRBJ2-7; TRBD1 or TRBD2 may be the D gene (5 bases each). V lost 0 bases and J lost 9, with 15 bases in between. Looked up from germline, CDR1 is MNHEY and CDR2 is SVGAGI. The CDR3 is 14 residues long. The CDR3 nucleotides read TGTGCCAGCAGTTACTCCCCGGGGCCCCGGGGGCAGTACTTC. It specifies CASSYSPGPRGQYF.

The chain has TRBV19 and TRBJ1-2, with 7 positions matching TRBD1. The length of the CDR3 is 15 residues. CDR1 and CDR2 from the germline V gene are LNHDA and SQIVND (reference sequence). V dropped 1 base and J dropped 4; count of bases not matched to a gene: 6. Here the CDR3 DNA reads TGTGCCAGTAGTATAGGTTCGGCAGGGGGCTATGGCTACACCTTC. It translates to CASSIGSAGGYGYTF.

This rearrangement joins TRBV7-9 to TRBJ1-3, with D unclear. CDR1 is SEHNR and CDR2 is FQNEAQ in the germline V gene (reference sequence). V dropped 1 base and J dropped 0 bases, with 10 bases sitting between them. The CDR3 spans 16 residues. The CDR3 nucleotides read TGTGCCAGCAGCTTAGGATACGGATCCTCTGGAAACACCATATATTTT. Amino acid sequence: CASSLGYGSSGNTIYF.

The rearrangement joins TRBV7-9 to TRBJ2-1, with TRBD2 identical over 12 bases. The CDR3 runs to 18 residues. V trimming: 0 bases; J trimming: 4 bases; junction bases outside the gene matches: 7. Germline V CDR1 and CDR2: SEHNR, FQNEAQ (reference sequence). The CDR3 coding sequence is TGTGCCAGCAGCTTAGCAAGAACTAGCGGGAGGACTTACAATGAGCAGTTCTTC. This translates into CASSLARTSGRTYNEQFF.

The rearrangement links TRBV5-4 to TRBJ2-3; D is unresolved. Trimming stripped 3 bases from V and 3 bases from J, with 5 bases between. CDR1 SGHNT and CDR2 YYREEE come from the germline V gene (reference sequence). The CDR3 loop spans 12 amino acids. The CDR3 DNA reads TGTGCCAGCAGCTATTGGACAGATACGCAGTATTTT. Translating gives CASSYWTDTQYF.

This chain connects TRBV25-1 to TRBJ2-1; tentatively, D is TRBD1 (6 bases). The CDR3 runs 11 residues. CDR1 MGHDK and CDR2 SYGVNS come from the germline V gene. The V end lost 6 bases, the J end lost 10 bases, and 10 bases lay between the germline ends. The chain's CDR3 is CASSPGTEQFF. The CDR3 bases are TGTGCCAGCAGCCCCGGGACAGAGCAGTTCTTC.

The rearrangement links TRBV18 to TRBJ1-1, with 7 bases lining up with TRBD1. This CDR3 region has 13 residues. The germline V gene has CDR1 KGHSH and CDR2 LQKENI. V was pared by 0 bases and J by 8 bases, with 3 bases of the junction left unmatched. CDR3 loop: CASSPPRTGEAFF. The CDR3 coding sequence is TGTGCCAGCTCACCACCGAGGACAGGAGAAGCTTTCTTT.

The V gene is TRBV27, the J gene TRBJ1-1; 8 positions agree with TRBD1. V was clipped by 8 bases and J by 2 bases; unmatched bases: 10. Per germline, CDR1 MNHEY and CDR2 SMNVEV (reference sequence). CDR3 length equals 15 residues. DNA of the CDR3: TGTGCCAGCCCAAAGGCGGACAGGGTTAACACTGAAGCTTTCTTT. It yields the protein CASPKADRVNTEAFF.

V gene TRBV6-5 combines with J gene TRBJ1-2; 12 bases align to TRBD1. J was trimmed by 8 bases and V by 6 bases; bases with no gene match: 4. This CDR3 comprises 13 residues. Germline-derived CDR1 and CDR2 are MNHEY and SVGAGI. The CDR3 sequence: CASSGTGGYGYTF. The CDR3 bases are TGTGCCAGCAGCGGGACAGGGGGCTACGGCTACACCTTC.

Regarding this clone: One end of the junction is discordant with germline, which a read error may explain. This sequence joins TRBV19 and TRBJ2-1, with 10 bases matching TRBD2. The CDR3 has 17 residues. Germline V CDR1 and CDR2: LNHDA, SQIVND (reference sequence). The CDR3 protein is CASSNWLAGEFYDEQFF. In nucleotides, the CDR3 is TGTGCCAGTAGTAATTGGCTAGCGGGAGAGTTCTACGATGAGCAGTTCTTC.

The chain employs TRBV18 and TRBJ2-6; D may be TRBD1 or TRBD2 (5 bases each). The CDR3 length is 17 residues. Trimming pared 5 bases from V and 8 bases from J, leaving 22 bases between. Germline V gene sequence: CDR1 KGHSH, CDR2 LQKENI. This CDR3 reads CASSGDRTPGESNVLTF. The CDR3, as DNA: TGTGCCAGCTCAGGGGACCGCACCCCTGGGGAGTCCAACGTCCTGACTTTC. Full variable domain (outside the CDR3, taken from reference TRBV18 and TRBJ2-6): NAGVMQNPRHLVRRRGQEARLRCSPMKGHSHVYWYRQLPEEGLKFMVYLQKENIIDESGMPKERFSAEFPKEGPSILRIQQVVRGDSAAYFCASSGDRTPGESNVLTFGAGSRLTVL.